This T cell receptor (beta chain) was obtained from a study of T-cell reconstitution after alpha-beta-depleted transplantation in children. A TCRbeta library incorporating unique molecular identifiers was prepared. One entry per CDR3 protein results from TCRdb running MiXCR on the PCR reads. The table includes about 200,000 distinct CDR3 sequences, about a sixth detected once. Germline V gene lookup returns CDR1 MDHEN and CDR2 SYDVKM. This CDR3 comprises 16 residues. The V segment lost 5 bases and the J segment 5 bases; nucleotides outside the gene matches: 12. The study, taken as a whole, reports: The authors attributed T-cell counts and diversity one year after transplant mostly to newly produced T cells. Alpha-beta T cells present about two months after transplant were reported to originate from several hundred expanded graft clones. Some patients' high day-60 TCRbeta diversity was attributed to recipient cells surviving conditioning.

Comments on this clonotype: The antigen remains unidentified.

The clonotype comes from a male patient between 2 and 15 years old who had a stem cell transplant for acute lymphoblastic leukemia, so the T cells may come from the graft donor. This chain joins TRBV28 and TRBJ2-5, with 9 positions matching TRBD2. Sequences were derived from PBMCs, mostly from graft donor cells, sampled 360 days after TCRalphabeta/CD19-depleted stem cell transplant. This CDR3 reads CASSGGVSGGYETQYF. For the CDR3, the DNA is TGTGCCAGCAGTGGGGGAGTAAGCGGGGGGTATGAGACCCAGTACTTC.